The rows below give T cell receptor beta chains drawn from one sample of a study of blood T cell repertoires in COVID-19. The table came from immunoSEQ multiplex PCR; TCRdb's copy has only in-frame clones and leaves some out. Altogether a few hundred thousand clones are present, more than 70% being singletons, with the ten largest covering about 18%. The sequencing sample was made of peripheral blood. The receptor set was obtained from a man in his forties or fifties with COVID-19, enrolled during active disease. The CDR3 runs from the conserved cysteine through the conserved F or W. A D gene is named only where the DNA matches it firmly. Rows may omit the clone size; those that give it use once, few, many or a size class.

>TRBD1|-|TRBV18|TRBJ1-1
CASSPVTGATNTEAFF
TGTGCCAGCTCACCCGTGACAGGGGCAACGAACACTGAAGCTTTCTTT
>-|-|TRBV2|TRBJ2-7
CASSVGRVISEQYF
TGTGCCAGCAGTGTGGGCAGGGTAATATCCGAGCAGTACTTC
>TRBD1|-|TRBV6-5|TRBJ1-2
CASRIGTARYYGYTF
TGTGCCAGCAGAATAGGGACAGCTCGGTACTATGGCTACACCTTC
>TRBD1|-|TRBV7-8|TRBJ1-5
CASSLALRQGVNQPQHF
TGTGCCAGCAGCTTAGCGTTAAGACAGGGGGTCAATCAGCCCCAGCATTTT
>TRBD1|few|TRBV4-3|TRBJ1-3
CASSHTLDRGGNTIYF
TGCGCCAGCAGCCATACTTTGGACAGGGGTGGAAACACCATATATTTT
>TRBD2|-|TRBV18|TRBJ2-2
CASSPGGGTNTGELFF
TGTGCCAGCTCACCAGGCGGGGGGACGAACACCGGGGAGCTGTTTTTT
>TRBD1|-|TRBV27|TRBJ2-5
CATNPAGTGHQETQYF
TGTGCCACCAACCCCGCCGGGACAGGGCACCAAGAGACCCAGTACTTC
>-|-|TRBV6-5|TRBJ2-2
CASSYFPRSTGELFF
TGTGCCAGCAGTTACTTTCCGCGCTCCACCGGGGAGCTGTTTTTT
>-|-|TRBV6-5|TRBJ1-2
CASSGGGTIDGYTF
TGTGCCAGCTCCGGGGGGGGGACGATCGATGGCTACACCTTC
>TRBD2|-|TRBV14|TRBJ2-1
CASSQESVLFSGSRNEQFF
TGTGCCAGCAGCCAAGAGTCGGTCTTGTTCAGCGGGAGTCGCAATGAGCAGTTCTTC
>-|-|TRBV19|TRBJ2-7
CASSISGRYEQYF
TGTGCCAGTAGTATTTCAGGCCGCTACGAGCAGTACTTC
>-|-|TRBV7-9|TRBJ2-1
CASSSPRVAVYNEQFF
TGTGCCAGCAGTTCGCCCAGGGTAGCGGTTTACAATGAGCAGTTCTTC
>TRBD1|-|TRBV5-1|TRBJ2-1
CASSMRGDRVNEQFF
TGCGCCAGCAGCATGAGAGGGGACAGGGTCAATGAGCAGTTCTTC
>-|once|TRBV5-4|TRBJ2-3
CASSPRRAHVTDTQYF
TGTGCCAGCAGCCCTAGGAGGGCCCACGTGACAGATACGCAGTATTTT
>-|once|TRBV5-6|TRBJ1-1
CASSWRGQRNTEAFF
TGTGCCAGCAGTTGGAGAGGACAACGGAACACTGAAGCTTTCTTT
>TRBD2|-|TRBV7-9|TRBJ2-5
CASSKLAGGSETQYF
TGTGCCAGCAGCAAACTAGCGGGAGGAAGCGAGACCCAGTACTTC
>TRBD1|-|TRBV5-1|TRBJ1-5
CASSPTGQFNQPQHF
TGCGCCAGCAGCCCCACGGGACAGTTCAATCAGCCCCAGCATTTT
>-|-|TRBV10-1|TRBJ2-7
CASRLYTGSRPYEQYF
TGCGCCAGCAGGCTATACACAGGGTCTCGACCCTACGAGCAGTACTTC
>TRBD2|few|TRBV27|TRBJ2-1
CASSRTSGAYNEQFF
TGTGCCAGCAGTCGGACTAGCGGGGCCTACAATGAGCAGTTCTTC
>-|-|TRBV6-5|TRBJ2-4
CASSYLGGDIQYF
TGTGCCAGCAGTTACTTAGGCGGGGACATTCAGTACTTC
>TRBD1|-|TRBV10-3|TRBJ2-3
CAITPRDSSTDTQYF
TGTGCCATCACTCCCCGGGACAGTAGCACGGATACGCAGTATTTT
>TRBD1|-|TRBV19|TRBJ1-6
CASTTGSTYNSPLHF
TGTGCCAGTACGACAGGGAGCACCTATAATTCACCCCTCCACTTT
>-|once|TRBV3-1/TRBV3-2|TRBJ1-2
CASSRETGSVIGYTF
TGTGCCAGCAGCCGAGAAACAGGGTCAGTCATCGGCTACACCTTC
>-|-|TRBV18|TRBJ2-7
CASSPPGGQQLYEQYF
TGTGCCAGCTCACCACCGGGGGGGCAGCAACTATACGAGCAGTACTTC
>TRBD1|once|TRBV6-5|TRBJ2-4
CASSRQGPNIQYF
TGTGCCAGCAGCAGACAGGGACCAAACATTCAGTACTTC
>-|-|TRBV19|TRBJ1-1
CASSIPVLGRTEAFF
TGTGCCAGTAGTATCCCGGTCTTGGGGAGGACTGAAGCTTTCTTT
>-|once|TRBV5-5|TRBJ2-5
CASSLGGGAGQETQYF
TGTGCCAGCAGCTTGGGAGGGGGCGCGGGACAAGAGACCCAGTACTTC
>TRBD2|once|TRBV15|TRBJ2-4
CATSRAREGFVIQYF
TGTGCCACCAGCAGAGCTAGGGAGGGCTTTGTCATTCAGTACTTC